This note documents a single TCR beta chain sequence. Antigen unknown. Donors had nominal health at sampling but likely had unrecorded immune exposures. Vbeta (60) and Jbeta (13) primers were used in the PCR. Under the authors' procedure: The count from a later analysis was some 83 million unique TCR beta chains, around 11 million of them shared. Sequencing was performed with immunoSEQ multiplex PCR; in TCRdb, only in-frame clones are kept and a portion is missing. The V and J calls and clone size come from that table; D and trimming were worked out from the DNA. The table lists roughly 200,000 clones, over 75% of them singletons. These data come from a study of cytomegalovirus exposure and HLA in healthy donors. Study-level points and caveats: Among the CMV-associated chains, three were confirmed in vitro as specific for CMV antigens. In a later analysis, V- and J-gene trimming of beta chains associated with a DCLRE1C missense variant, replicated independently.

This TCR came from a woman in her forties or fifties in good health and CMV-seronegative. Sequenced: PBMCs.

In DNA form, the CDR3 reads TGTGCCAGCAGTTTATTAACAGGGAAGGACGGCTACACCTTC. As protein: CASSLLTGKDGYTF. J is TRBJ1-2 and V is TRBV27, with TRBD1 as a possible D gene (6 bases). Germline V gene data show CDR1 as MNHEY and CDR2 as SMNVEV (reference sequence). Trimming removed 1 base at V and 8 bases at J, with 14 bases between. CDR3 length equals 14 residues.